The 7 T cell receptor beta chains below come from one sample, sequenced in a study of blood T cell repertoires in COVID-19. Here immunoSEQ multiplex PCR was the method, and the copy in TCRdb shows in-frame clones only, minus some. The table lists about 220,000 clones, roughly four fifths of them singletons, with 14% to 15% in the top ten. Sequencing was carried out using PBMCs or T cells enriched from blood (not recorded which). All receptors derive from a man aged 40-49 years who had recovered from COVID-19.

This chain joins TRBV30 and TRBJ2-7; the D is unclear. This CDR3 is 13 amino acids long. Trimming removed 7 bases from V and 2 bases from J, with 15 bases in between. Germline CDR1 and CDR2: GTSNPN and SVGIG (reference sequence). CDR3 sequence (DNA): TGTGCCTACATGGCCCCGGCGGCCTACGAGCAGTACTTC. It yields the protein CAYMAPAAYEQYF.

The table lists this clone with a few counts. This chain uses TRBV18 with TRBJ2-7; D is uncertain. Between the trimmed V and J ends, which lost 6 bases and 1 base, there was a span of 16 bases. CDR1 and CDR2 from the germline V gene are KGHSH and LQKENI. This CDR3 region has 15 residues. Written as DNA, the CDR3 is TGTGCCAGCTCCCCTACTACTGACGTTTCCTACGAGCAGTACTTC. Its protein is CASSPTTDVSYEQYF.

This chain uses TRBV5-8 with TRBJ2-2, with TRBD2 identical over 8 bases. Germline V gene lookup returns CDR1 SGHTS and CDR2 YDEGEE. This CDR3 is 14 amino acids long. V dropped 1 base and J dropped 8; count of bases not matched to a gene: 4. Here the CDR3 DNA reads TGTGCCAGCAGCTTGATGGCTAGCGGGGGGGAGCTGTTTTTT. It encodes CASSLMASGGELFF.

The chain is built from TRBV7-9 and TRBJ1-4; 7 nucleotides align to TRBD1. V was clipped by 3 bases and J by 1 base; unmatched bases: 11. The germline CDR1 and CDR2 sequences are SEHNR and FQNEAQ (reference sequence). The CDR3 is made up of 18 amino acids. This chain's CDR3 is CASSFVRGQRETNEKLFF. Written as DNA, the CDR3 is TGTGCCAGCAGCTTCGTGAGGGGGCAAAGGGAAACTAATGAAAAACTGTTTTTT.

The V gene is TRBV6-6, the J gene TRBJ2-1, with a tentative D call TRBD1 (5 bases). The CDR3 spans 16 residues. The V gene lost 5 bases and the J gene lost 2 bases, with 16 bases spanning the gap. Per the germline V gene, CDR1 is MNHNY and CDR2 is SVGAGI (reference sequence). The CDR3 DNA sequence: TGTGCCAGCAGTCCCGGACAAGGGTTAACCTACAATGAGCAGTTCTTC. Protein product: CASSPGQGLTYNEQFF.

This clone was recorded a few times. V gene TRBV12-3 or TRBV12-4 combines with J gene TRBJ1-6; D gene ambiguous. The V end lost 1 base, the J end lost 7 bases, and 5 bases lay between the germline ends. This CDR3 comprises 13 residues. In DNA, the CDR3 is TGTGCCAGCAGTTTAGTCGGGAATTCACCCCTCCACTTT. Residues: CASSLVGNSPLHF.

This clone came up a few times. The V gene is TRBV18, the J gene TRBJ1-2; 8 bases agree with TRBD1. The CDR3 loop spans 15 amino acids. CDR1 and CDR2 (germline): KGHSH, LQKENI. With V trimmed by 2 bases and J by 3 bases, 5 bases remained unmatched. The CDR3 region has the DNA TGTGCCAGCTCACCAAGGACAGGGATGTACTATGGCTACACCTTC. Amino acids: CASSPRTGMYYGYTF.